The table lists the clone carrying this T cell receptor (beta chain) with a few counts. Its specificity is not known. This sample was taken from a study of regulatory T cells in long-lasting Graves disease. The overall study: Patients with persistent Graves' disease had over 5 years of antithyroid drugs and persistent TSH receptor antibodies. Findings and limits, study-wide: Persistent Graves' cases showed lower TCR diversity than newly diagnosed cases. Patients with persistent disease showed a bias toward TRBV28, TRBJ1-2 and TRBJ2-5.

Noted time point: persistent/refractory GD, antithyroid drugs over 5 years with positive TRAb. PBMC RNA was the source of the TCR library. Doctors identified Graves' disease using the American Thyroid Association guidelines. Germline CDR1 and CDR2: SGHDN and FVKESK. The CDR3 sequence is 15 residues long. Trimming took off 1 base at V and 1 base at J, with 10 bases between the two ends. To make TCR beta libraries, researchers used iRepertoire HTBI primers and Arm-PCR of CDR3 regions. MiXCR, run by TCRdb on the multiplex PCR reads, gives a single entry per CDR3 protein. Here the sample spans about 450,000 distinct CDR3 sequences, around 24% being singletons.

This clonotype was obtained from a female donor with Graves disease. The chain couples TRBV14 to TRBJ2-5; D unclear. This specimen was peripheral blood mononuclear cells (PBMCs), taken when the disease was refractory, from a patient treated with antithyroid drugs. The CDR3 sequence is CASSQAGRPQETQYF. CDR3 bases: TGTGCCAGCAGCCAAGCGGGCAGGCCCCAAGAGACCCAGTACTTC.